This TCR beta chain is drawn from a study of T cell clonality in common variable immunodeficiency. Findings and caveats of the study: Fewer TCRbeta clones were shared among CVID subjects than controls. Compared with healthy controls, CVID subjects showed increased TCRbeta clonality, mostly in about a third. Reportedly, TCR beta sequences from common variable immunodeficiency showed fewer deletions and N-nucleotide insertions.

This clone was detected many times. Antigen specificity is unknown. The read gets to within 3 residues of the CDR3 end, and the germline J gene fills in the rest. The CDR3 totals 16 residues. Germline V gives CDR1 SGHVS, CDR2 FQNEAQ. With 1 base removed from V and 2 bases from J, the gap between germline ends came to 12 bases. Both groups were predominantly of Caucasian heritage. Method: immunoSEQ multiplex PCR; TCRdb's copy keeps in-frame clones and lacks some. The sample is made up of tens of thousands of clones, none counted only once. The chain is built from TRBV7-8 and TRBJ2-1; D gene ambiguous. This sequence was found in a person aged 18 to 70 in good health. What was sequenced was peripheral blood mononuclear cells. CDR3 DNA, as far as it was read: TGTGCCAGCAGCTTAGACGTGCTACCCGCCTACAATGAG. It codes for CASSLDVLPAYNE. The whole CDR3 reads CASSLDVLPAYNEQFF.